This T cell receptor (beta chain) was sequenced in a study of cytomegalovirus exposure and HLA in healthy donors. Primers included in the PCR were 60 Vbeta and 13 Jbeta primers. Some clones are missing from TCRdb's copy, which holds only in-frame ones; the method was immunoSEQ multiplex PCR. The table includes some 140,000 clones, around 79% detected once. This CDR3 is 16 amino acids long. Germline V gene data show CDR1 as SGHTA and CDR2 as FQGNSA. V shed 5 bases and J 7 bases; nucleotides not matched to a gene: 16. The specimen sequenced was PBMCs. The chain couples TRBV7-2 to TRBJ2-5; the match to TRBD2 covers 7 bases. The TCR originated in a female donor in good health and CMV-seronegative. CDR3 protein: CASSKPTSFTLGTQYF. CDR3 coding DNA: TGTGCCAGCAGCAAACCGACTAGCTTTACGTTGGGGACCCAGTACTTC.